A selection of T cell receptor beta chains follows, all from one sample in a study of T cell repertoires in cytomegalovirus infection. TCRdb used MiXCR to reprocess the reads, holding one entry per CDR3 protein. The sample includes some 400,000 distinct CDR3 sequences, 15% to 20% of them seen just once. The sample comprised PBMCs. The source of these receptors is a human donor in good health (CMV status not recorded). Some clones in this sample may be carry-over from other donors' samples. Each CDR3 is given with its conserved first and last residue. Size tells how often a clone was seen (once, few, many) or the class of an expanded clone, and some rows leave it out.

NA	TRBV20-1	TRBJ2-7	CSARDSGNSYEQYF
many	TRBV7-2	TRBJ1-1	CASSLSPGRGTEAFF
many	TRBV6-5	TRBJ1-2	CASSQNSGSYGYTF
few	TRBV7-9	TRBJ1-2	CASSRGGEYYGYTF
many	TRBV7-2	TRBJ2-1	CASSPQGLVSYNEQFF
many	TRBV11-2	TRBJ1-2	CASSPTGGFYGYTF
many	TRBV7-9	TRBJ2-7	CASSLLPAAVESYEQYF
many	TRBV7-8	TRBJ1-5	CASRDGALRDQPQHF
many	TRBV7-2	TRBJ1-1	CASSFLTEAFF
NA	TRBV2	TRBJ2-2	CASSEEGIGTGELFF
NA	TRBV12-3/TRBV12-4	TRBJ1-4	CASSLRGGATNEKLFF
many	TRBV12-3/TRBV12-4	TRBJ1-2	CASSLGTGGYGYTF
NA	TRBV19	TRBJ2-5	CASSMWKRGKGETQYF
NA	TRBV20-1	TRBJ2-3	CSAWTEPGDTQYF
many	TRBV7-9	TRBJ1-1	CASSPWTGMNTEAFF
few	TRBV19	TRBJ2-2	CASIRSYPTGELFF
NA	TRBV27	TRBJ2-3	CASSLRQRQGLGITQYF
many	TRBV7-9	TRBJ2-5	CASSFDQETQYF
NA	TRBV11-2	TRBJ2-5	CASSFGTGCQETQYF
many	TRBV7-2	TRBJ2-3	CASSFAGAADTQYF
few	TRBV12-5	TRBJ2-2	CASGLGQGSTGELFF
many	TRBV12-3/TRBV12-4	TRBJ1-5	CASSPPNQPQHF
NA	TRBV12-3/TRBV12-4	TRBJ2-3	CASSFGVFTDTQYF
NA	TRBV12-3/TRBV12-4	TRBJ2-7	CASSLGRAQAGEQYF
NA	TRBV14	TRBJ2-3	CASGLNSGASTDTQYF
NA	TRBV2	TRBJ2-1	CASRGTSAGNEQFF
many	TRBV7-8	TRBJ2-5	CASSYGQGTQETQYF